This T cell receptor (beta chain) is drawn from a study of control samples from healthy donors and cancer patients. TCRdb's copy holds only in-frame clones and misses some; the assay was immunoSEQ multiplex PCR. Of just over 80,000 clones in the sample, over 90% were seen once. Trimming took 0 bases from V and 4 from J, leaving 9 bases between them. CDR3 length: 14 amino acids. Germline values: CDR1 MNHNS, CDR2 SASEGT. This receptor was obtained from a woman aged 18-29 years in good health. V gene TRBV6-1 combines with J gene TRBJ1-2; D is uncertain. The sample was blood. CDR3 residues: CASSEALGTYGYTF. The DNA for the CDR3 is TGTGCCAGCAGTGAAGCGCTGGGTACCTATGGCTACACCTTC.